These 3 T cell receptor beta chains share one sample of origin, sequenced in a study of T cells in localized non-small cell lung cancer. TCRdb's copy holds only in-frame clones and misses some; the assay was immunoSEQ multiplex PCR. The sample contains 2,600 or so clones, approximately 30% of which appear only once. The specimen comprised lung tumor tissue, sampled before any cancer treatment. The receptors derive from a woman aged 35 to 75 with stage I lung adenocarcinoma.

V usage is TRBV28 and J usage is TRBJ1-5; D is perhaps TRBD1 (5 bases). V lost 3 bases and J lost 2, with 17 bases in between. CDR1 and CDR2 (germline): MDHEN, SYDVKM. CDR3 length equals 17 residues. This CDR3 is CASSFLPSGSGNQPQHF. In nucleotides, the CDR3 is TGTGCCAGCAGTTTTTTGCCCTCAGGGTCGGGCAATCAGCCCCAGCATTTT.

Here the CDR3 DNA reads TGCGCCAGCAGCCAGGGAAGCGGGAGCACAGATACGCAGTATTTT. Its protein product is CASSQGSGSTDTQYF. The rearrangement links TRBV5-1 to TRBJ2-3; D perhaps matches TRBD2 (6 bases). V was clipped by 4 bases and J by 0 bases, with 12 bases between them. The CDR3 is made up of 15 amino acids. Germline lookup yields CDR1 SGHRS and CDR2 YFSETQ. Supplemented by reference TRBV5-1 and TRBJ2-3, the full variable domain reads KAGVTQTPRYLIKTRGQQVTLSCSPISGHRSVSWYQQTPGQGLQFLFEYFSETQRNKGNFPGRFSGRQFSNSRSEMNVSTLELGDSALYLCASSQGSGSTDTQYFGPGTRLTVL.

CDR3 in amino acids: CASSPSRRGGDTSSYEQYF. The CDR3 DNA sequence: TGTGCCAGCAGTCCATCCCGCCGGGGGGGGGACACTAGCTCCTACGAGCAGTACTTC. The chain employs TRBV28 and TRBJ2-7; 8 nucleotides align to TRBD2. CDR3 length: 19 residues. The germline V gene has CDR1 MDHEN and CDR2 SYDVKM. With V trimmed by 5 bases and J by 0 bases, 18 bases remained unmatched.